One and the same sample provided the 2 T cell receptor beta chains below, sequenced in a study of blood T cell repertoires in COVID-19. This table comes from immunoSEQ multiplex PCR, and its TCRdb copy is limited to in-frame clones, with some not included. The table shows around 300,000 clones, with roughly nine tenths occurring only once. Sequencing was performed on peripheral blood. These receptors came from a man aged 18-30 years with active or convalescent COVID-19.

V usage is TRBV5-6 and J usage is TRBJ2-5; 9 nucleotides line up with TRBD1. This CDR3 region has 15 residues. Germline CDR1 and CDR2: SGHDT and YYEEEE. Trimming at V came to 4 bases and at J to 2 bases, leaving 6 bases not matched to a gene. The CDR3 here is CASSPLDRGQETQYF. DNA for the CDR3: TGTGCCAGCAGCCCTCTCGACAGGGGGCAAGAGACCCAGTACTTC.

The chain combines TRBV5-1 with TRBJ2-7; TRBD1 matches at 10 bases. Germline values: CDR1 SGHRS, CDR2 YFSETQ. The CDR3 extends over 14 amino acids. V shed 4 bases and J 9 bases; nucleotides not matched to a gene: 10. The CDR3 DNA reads TGCGCCAGCAGCCCCGGGACAGGGGACGTCGGGCAGTACTTC. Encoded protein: CASSPGTGDVGQYF.